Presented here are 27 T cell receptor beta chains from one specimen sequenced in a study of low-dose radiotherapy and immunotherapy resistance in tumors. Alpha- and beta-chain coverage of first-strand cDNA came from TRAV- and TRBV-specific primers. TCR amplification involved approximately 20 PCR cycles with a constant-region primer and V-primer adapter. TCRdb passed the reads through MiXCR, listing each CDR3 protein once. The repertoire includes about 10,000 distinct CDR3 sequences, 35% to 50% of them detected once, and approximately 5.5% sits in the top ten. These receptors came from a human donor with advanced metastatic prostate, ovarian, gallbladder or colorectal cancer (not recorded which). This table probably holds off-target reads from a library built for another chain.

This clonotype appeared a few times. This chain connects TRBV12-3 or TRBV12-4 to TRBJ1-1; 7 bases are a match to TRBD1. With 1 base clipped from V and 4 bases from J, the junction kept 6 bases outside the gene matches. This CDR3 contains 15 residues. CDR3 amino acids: CASSLEPGGLTEAFF. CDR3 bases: TGTGCCAGCAGTTTAGAACCAGGGGGACTCACTGAAGCTTTCTTT.

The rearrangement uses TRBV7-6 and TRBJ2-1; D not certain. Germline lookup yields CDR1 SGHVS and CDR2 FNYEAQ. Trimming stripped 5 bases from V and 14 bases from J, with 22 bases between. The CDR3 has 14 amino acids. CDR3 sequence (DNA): TGTGCCAGCAGCGCCCAATCCCTCACTATTTTAAAGTTCTTC. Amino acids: CASSAQSLTILKFF.

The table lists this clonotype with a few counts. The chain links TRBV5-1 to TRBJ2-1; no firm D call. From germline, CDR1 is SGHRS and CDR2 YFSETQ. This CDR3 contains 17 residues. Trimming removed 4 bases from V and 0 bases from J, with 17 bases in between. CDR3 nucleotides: TGCGCCAGCAGCCTAATGACACTACAAAGCTCCTACAATGAGCAGTTCTTC. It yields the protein CASSLMTLQSSYNEQFF.

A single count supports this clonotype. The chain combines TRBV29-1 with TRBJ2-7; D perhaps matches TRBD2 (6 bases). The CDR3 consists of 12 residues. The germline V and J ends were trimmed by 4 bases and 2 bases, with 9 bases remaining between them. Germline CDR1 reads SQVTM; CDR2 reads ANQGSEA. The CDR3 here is CSVGGTTYEQYF. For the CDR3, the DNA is TGCAGCGTTGGCGGGACCACCTACGAGCAGTACTTC.

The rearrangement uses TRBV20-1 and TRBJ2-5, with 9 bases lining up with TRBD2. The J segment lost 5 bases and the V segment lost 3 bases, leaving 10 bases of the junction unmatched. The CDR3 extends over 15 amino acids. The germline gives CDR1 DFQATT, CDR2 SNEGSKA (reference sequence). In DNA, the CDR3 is TGCAGTGCTAGGGGACTATTGGCGGGAGGGGAGACCCAGTACTTC. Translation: CSARGLLAGGETQYF.

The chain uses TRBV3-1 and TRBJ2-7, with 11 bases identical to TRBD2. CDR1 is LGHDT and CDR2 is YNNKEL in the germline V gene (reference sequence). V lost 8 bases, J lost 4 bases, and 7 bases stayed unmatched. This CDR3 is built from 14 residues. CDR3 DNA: TGTGCCAGCTGCACTAGCGGGGGAGCGTACGAGCAGTACTTC. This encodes CASCTSGGAYEQYF.

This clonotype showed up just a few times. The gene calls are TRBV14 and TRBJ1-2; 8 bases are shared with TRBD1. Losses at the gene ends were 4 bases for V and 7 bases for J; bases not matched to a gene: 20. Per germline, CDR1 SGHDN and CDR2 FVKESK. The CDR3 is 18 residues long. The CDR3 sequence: CASSRRTRGRVSVPGYTF. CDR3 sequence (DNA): TGTGCCAGCAGCCGCAGAACCAGGGGGCGCGTTTCAGTCCCTGGCTACACCTTC.

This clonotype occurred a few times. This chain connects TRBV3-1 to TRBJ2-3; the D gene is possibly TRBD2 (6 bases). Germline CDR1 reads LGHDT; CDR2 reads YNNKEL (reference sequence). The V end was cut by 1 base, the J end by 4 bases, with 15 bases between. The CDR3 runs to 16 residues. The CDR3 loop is CASSQGARLEADTQYF. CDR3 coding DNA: TGTGCCAGCAGCCAAGGGGCGCGACTAGAGGCAGATACGCAGTATTTT.

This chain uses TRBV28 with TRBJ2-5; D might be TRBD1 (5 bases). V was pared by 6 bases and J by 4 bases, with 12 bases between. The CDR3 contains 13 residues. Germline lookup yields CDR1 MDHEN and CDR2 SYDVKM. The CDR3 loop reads CASRTTVPETQYF. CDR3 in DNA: TGTGCCAGCAGGACGACAGTCCCAGAGACCCAGTACTTC.

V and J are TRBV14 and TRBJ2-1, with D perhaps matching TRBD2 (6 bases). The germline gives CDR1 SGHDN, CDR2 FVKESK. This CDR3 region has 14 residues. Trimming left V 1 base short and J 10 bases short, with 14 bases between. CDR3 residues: CASSQGWDSGEQFF. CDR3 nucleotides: TGTGCCAGCAGCCAAGGGTGGGATAGCGGCGAGCAGTTCTTC.

The CDR3 region has the DNA TGTGCCAGCATCACCCAGCCTAGCTCCTACGAGCAGTACTTC. Amino acids: CASITQPSSYEQYF. The gene calls are TRBV2 and TRBJ2-7; D gene ambiguous. CDR3 size: 14 residues. Germline loops: CDR1 SNHLY, CDR2 FYNNEI. V lost 7 bases, J lost 0 bases, and 13 bases lay in between.

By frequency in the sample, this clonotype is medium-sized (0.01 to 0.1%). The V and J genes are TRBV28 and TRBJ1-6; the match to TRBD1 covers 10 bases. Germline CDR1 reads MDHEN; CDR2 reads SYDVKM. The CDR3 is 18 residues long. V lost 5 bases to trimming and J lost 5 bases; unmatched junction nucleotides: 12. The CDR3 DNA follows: TGTGCCAGCAGTACCGGACAGGGGGGTCTTCGAAATAATTCACCCCTCCACTTT. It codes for CASSTGQGGLRNNSPLHF. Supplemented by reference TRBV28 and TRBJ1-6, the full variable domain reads DVKVTQSSRYLVKRTGEKVFLECVQDMDHENMFWYRQDPGLGLRLIYFSYDVKMKEKGDIPEGYSVSREKKERFSLILESASTNQTSMYLCASSTGQGGLRNNSPLHFGNGTRLTVT.

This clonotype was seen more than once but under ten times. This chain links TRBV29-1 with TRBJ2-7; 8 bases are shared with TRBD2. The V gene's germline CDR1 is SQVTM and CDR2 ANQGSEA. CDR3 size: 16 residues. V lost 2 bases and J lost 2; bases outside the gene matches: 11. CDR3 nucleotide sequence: TGCAGCGTTGAATTCGGACTAGCTCCTTCTACCTACGAGCAGTACTTC. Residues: CSVEFGLAPSTYEQYF.

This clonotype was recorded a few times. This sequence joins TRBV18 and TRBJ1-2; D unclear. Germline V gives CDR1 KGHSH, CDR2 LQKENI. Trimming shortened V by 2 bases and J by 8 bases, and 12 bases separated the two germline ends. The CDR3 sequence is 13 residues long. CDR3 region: CASSPREEGGYTF. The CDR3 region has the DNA TGTGCCAGCTCACCAAGGGAGGAAGGCGGCTACACCTTC.

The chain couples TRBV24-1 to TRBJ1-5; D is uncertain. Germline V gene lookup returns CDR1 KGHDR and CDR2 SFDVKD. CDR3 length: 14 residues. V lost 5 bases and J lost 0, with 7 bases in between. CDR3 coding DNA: TGTGCCACCAGTGGCCCATATAGCAATCAGCCCCAGCATTTT. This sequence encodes CATSGPYSNQPQHF.

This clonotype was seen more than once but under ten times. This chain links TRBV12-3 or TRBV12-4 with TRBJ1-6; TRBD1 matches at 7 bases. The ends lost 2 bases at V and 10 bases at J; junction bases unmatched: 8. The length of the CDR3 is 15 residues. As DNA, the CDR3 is TGTGCCAGCAGTTTACGAGGGGGCGGGCGATCACCCCTCCACTTT. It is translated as CASSLRGGGRSPLHF.

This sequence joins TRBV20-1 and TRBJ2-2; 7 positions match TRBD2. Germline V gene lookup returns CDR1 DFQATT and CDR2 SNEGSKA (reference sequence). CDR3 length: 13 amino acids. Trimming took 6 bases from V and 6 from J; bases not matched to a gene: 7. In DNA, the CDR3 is TGCAGTGCCCGCATTGGGGGGGCCGGGGAGCTGTTTTTT. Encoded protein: CSARIGGAGELFF.

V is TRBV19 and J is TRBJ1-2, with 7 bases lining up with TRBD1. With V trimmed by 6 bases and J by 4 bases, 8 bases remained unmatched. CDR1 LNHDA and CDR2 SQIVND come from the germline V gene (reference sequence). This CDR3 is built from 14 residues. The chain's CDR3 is CASSPRDRRYGYTF. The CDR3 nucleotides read TGTGCCAGTAGCCCCCGGGACAGACGCTATGGCTACACCTTC. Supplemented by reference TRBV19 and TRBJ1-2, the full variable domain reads DGGITQSPKYLFRKEGQNVTLSCEQNLNHDAMYWYRQDPGQGLRLIYYSQIVNDFQKGDIAEGYSVSREKKESFPLTVTSAQKNPTAFYLCASSPRDRRYGYTFGSGTRLTVV.

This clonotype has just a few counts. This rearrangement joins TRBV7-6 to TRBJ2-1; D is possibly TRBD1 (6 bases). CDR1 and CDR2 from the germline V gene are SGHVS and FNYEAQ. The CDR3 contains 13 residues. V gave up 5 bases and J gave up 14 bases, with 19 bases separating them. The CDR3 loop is CASSLGTPPEEFF. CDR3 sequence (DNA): TGTGCCAGCAGCCTCGGGACACCCCCAGAAGAGTTCTTC.

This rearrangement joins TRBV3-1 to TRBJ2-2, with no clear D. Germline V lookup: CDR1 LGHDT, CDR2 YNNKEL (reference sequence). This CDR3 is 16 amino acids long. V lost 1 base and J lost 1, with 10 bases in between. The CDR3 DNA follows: TGTGCCAGCAGCCAAGGTAAAGGGCGGAACACCGGGGAGCTGTTTTTT. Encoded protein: CASSQGKGRNTGELFF.

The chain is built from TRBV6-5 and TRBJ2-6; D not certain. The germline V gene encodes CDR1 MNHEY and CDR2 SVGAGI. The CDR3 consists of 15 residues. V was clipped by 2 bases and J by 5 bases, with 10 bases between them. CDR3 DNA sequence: TGTGCCAGCAGTTACGGGTCGGCACGGGCCAACGTCCTGACTTTC. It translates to CASSYGSARANVLTF.

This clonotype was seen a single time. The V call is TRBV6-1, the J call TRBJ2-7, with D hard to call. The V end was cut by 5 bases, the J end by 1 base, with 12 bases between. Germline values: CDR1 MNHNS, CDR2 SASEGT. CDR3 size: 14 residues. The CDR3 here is CASSYDAPSYEQYF. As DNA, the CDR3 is TGTGCCAGCAGTTACGATGCGCCATCCTACGAGCAGTACTTC.

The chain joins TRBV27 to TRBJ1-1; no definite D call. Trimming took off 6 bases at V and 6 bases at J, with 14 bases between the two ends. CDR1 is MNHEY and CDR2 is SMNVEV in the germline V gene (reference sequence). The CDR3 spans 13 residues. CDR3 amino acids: CASSPLRRAEAFF. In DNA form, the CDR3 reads TGTGCCAGCAGCCCCCTCAGGCGCGCTGAAGCTTTCTTT.

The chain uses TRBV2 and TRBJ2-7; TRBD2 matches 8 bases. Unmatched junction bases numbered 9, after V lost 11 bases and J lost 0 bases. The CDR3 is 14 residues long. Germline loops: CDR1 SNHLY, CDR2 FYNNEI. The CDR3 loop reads CAGYAGTSSYEQYF. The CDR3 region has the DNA TGTGCCGGTTACGCTGGGACTAGCTCCTACGAGCAGTACTTC.

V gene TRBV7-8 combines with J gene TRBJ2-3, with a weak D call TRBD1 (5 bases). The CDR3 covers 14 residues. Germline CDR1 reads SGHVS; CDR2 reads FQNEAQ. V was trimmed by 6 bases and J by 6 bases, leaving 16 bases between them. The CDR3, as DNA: TGTGCCAGCAGTCACCCGAAGGGGCGCGATACGCAGTATTTT. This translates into CASSHPKGRDTQYF.

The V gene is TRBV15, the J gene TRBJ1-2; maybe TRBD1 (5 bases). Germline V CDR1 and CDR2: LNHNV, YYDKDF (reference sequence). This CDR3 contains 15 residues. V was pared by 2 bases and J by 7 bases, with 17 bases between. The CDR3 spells CATSRWGGTDGGYTF. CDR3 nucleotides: TGTGCCACCAGCAGATGGGGGGGGACTGACGGTGGCTACACCTTC. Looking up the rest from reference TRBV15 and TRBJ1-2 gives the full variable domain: DAMVIQNPRYQVTQFGKPVTLSCSQTLNHNVMYWYQQKSSQAPKLLFHYYDKDFNNEADTPDNFQSRRPNTSFCFLDIRSPGLGDTAMYLCATSRWGGTDGGYTFGSGTRLTVV.

DNA for the CDR3: TGTGCCAGCACTAAAGGGGAGGGGGGCAATGAGCAGTTCTTC. It is translated as CASTKGEGGNEQFF. V and J are TRBV6-1 and TRBJ2-1; the D gene is possibly TRBD2 (7 bases). CDR1 is MNHNS, CDR2 SASEGT, per germline. V lost 7 bases and J lost 6, with 16 bases in between. The CDR3 contains 14 residues.